The present T cell receptor (beta chain) was sequenced within a study of blood T cell repertoires in COVID-19. About the study: Acute and convalescent COVID-19 specimens originated in the United States, Italy and Spain. T cells, B-cell-depleted T cells, or PBMCs supplied cDNA or gDNA.

Original data processing: Amplification with reference gene primers provided the estimates of nucleated cell counts. Profiling relied on immunoSEQ multiplex PCR, and the TCRdb table lists in-frame clones only, not all of them. For V, J and clone size, that table is used; D and trimming come from the DNA. The data show around 150,000 clones, 88% seen once. The CDR3 loop spans 14 amino acids. V was cut by 6 bases and J by 2 bases, with 14 bases left in between. The germline V gene encodes CDR1 SGHDT and CDR2 YYEEEE. This sequence joins TRBV5-6 and TRBJ2-5; D is undetermined. The specimen was peripheral blood. The sequence derives from a man aged 55 to 70 with active or convalescent COVID-19. CDR3 sequence reads: CASNLNSIQETQYF. The CDR3 DNA is TGTGCCAGCAACCTTAACTCGATTCAAGAGACCCAGTACTTC.